The next 27 T cell receptor beta chains were all read from a single sample in a study of blood T cells in healthy people across ages (dated by TCRdb to 2014 to 2015). The library was generated by 5' RACE. The run used an Illumina HiSeq 2500. A second PCR of about 7 to 12 cycles was performed with a sample-barcoded 5' primer and a J-beta primer mix. TCRdb redid the processing of the public reads, applying fastp at Q25 and MiXCR, and retained in-frame beta chains. Merged by CDR3 protein, the rows form single entries marked with the most common genes and DNA. The table for this sample lists 850,000 or so distinct CDR3 sequences; about 28% of them were counted only once. The ten largest clones represent approximately 15% of the sample. Sample: blood. The receptors were sampled from an elderly woman in good health.

At least ten counts were recorded for this clonotype. The gene calls are TRBV5-1 and TRBJ1-5; D not resolved. Trimming took off 1 base at V and 5 bases at J, with 10 bases between the two ends. This CDR3 has 14 residues. Germline-derived CDR1 and CDR2 are SGHRS and YFSETQ. The CDR3 nucleotides read TGCGCCAGCAGCTTGTACGAGGGTGATCAGCCCCAGCATTTT. Its protein product is CASSLYEGDQPQHF. Full variable domain (outside the CDR3, taken from reference TRBV5-1 and TRBJ1-5): KAGVTQTPRYLIKTRGQQVTLSCSPISGHRSVSWYQQTPGQGLQFLFEYFSETQRNKGNFPGRFSGRQFSNSRSEMNVSTLELGDSALYLCASSLYEGDQPQHFGDGTRLSIL.

V is TRBV7-6 and J is TRBJ1-1; 11 bases line up with TRBD1. Germline V gene lookup returns CDR1 SGHVS and CDR2 FNYEAQ. The CDR3 loop spans 16 amino acids. Trimming took 5 bases from V and 4 from J; bases not matched to a gene: 9. The CDR3 nucleotides read TGTGCCAGCAGCGTAAACCCAGGACAGGGGGCCACTGAAGCTTTCTTT. Encoded protein: CASSVNPGQGATEAFF.

This chain uses TRBV5-5 with TRBJ1-6; 8 bases agree with TRBD1. Trimming took 5 bases from V and 0 from J; bases not matched to a gene: 4. In germline, CDR1 is SGHKS, CDR2 YYEKEE (reference sequence). The CDR3 totals 16 residues. CDR3 loop: CASRQGQVSYNSPLHF. The CDR3 bases are TGTGCCAGCAGACAGGGACAGGTCTCCTATAATTCACCCCTCCACTTT.

This clonotype was detected many times. The CDR3 DNA follows: TGCGCCAGCAGTGAGTCGCGGGGCCAAGAGACCCAGTACTTC. Amino acid sequence: CASSESRGQETQYF. J is TRBJ2-5 and V is TRBV10-1; maybe TRBD2 (6 bases). Trimming shortened V by 0 bases and J by 1 base, and 6 bases separated the two germline ends. This CDR3 spans 14 amino acids. CDR1 and CDR2 from the germline V gene are WNHNN and SYGVQD (reference sequence).

This clonotype was recorded at least ten times. The chain has TRBV21-1 and TRBJ2-5; the D call in the table, TRBD2, was not verified against the DNA. TRBV21-1 is a recognized pseudogene. CDR3 length: 16 amino acids. The CDR3 spells CASSRPGLAYKETQYF. For the CDR3, the DNA is TGTGCCAGCAGCAGGCCGGGACTAGCGTATAAAGAGACCCAGTACTTC.

This clonotype was recorded many times. CDR3 in amino acids: CASSPDLHQPQHF. The CDR3 region has the DNA TGTGCCAGCAGCCCGGACCTCCATCAGCCCCAGCATTTT. The rearrangement joins TRBV7-9 to TRBJ1-5; no clear D gene. This CDR3 is built from 13 residues. Germline V lookup: CDR1 SEHNR, CDR2 FQNEAQ (reference sequence). V lost 5 bases to trimming and J lost 5 bases, with 10 bases between them.

The chain carries TRBV11-2 and TRBJ1-1; TRBD1 is a possible D gene (6 bases). Per germline, CDR1 SGHAT and CDR2 FQNNGV. V lost 8 bases and J 4 bases, leaving 20 bases between the germline ends. This CDR3 region has 15 residues. CDR3 sequence reads: CASETGLIRATEAFF. CDR3 DNA: TGTGCCAGCGAAACAGGGCTAATTCGGGCCACTGAAGCTTTCTTT.

The chain carries TRBV6-2 or TRBV6-3 and TRBJ2-5; 7 bases map to TRBD2. This CDR3 comprises 15 residues. CDR1 is MNHEY, CDR2 SVGEGT, per germline. The V and J ends lost 6 bases and 5 bases, in that order; junction bases with no gene match: 12. CDR3 DNA: TGTGCCAGCAGAAAACAGCGGGGCGGGCTGGAGACCCAGTACTTC. Its protein product is CASRKQRGGLETQYF.

Remarks on this clonotype: At one boundary the junction diverges from the germline segment, which might be a read error. V usage is TRBV12-3 or TRBV12-4 and J usage is TRBJ1-5; unclear D gene. CDR3 length: 14 residues. This chain's CDR3 is CACSLMVGNQPQHF. CDR3 in DNA: TGTGCCTGCAGTTTAATGGTGGGCAATCAGCCCCAGCATTTT.

CDR3 coding DNA: TGTGCCAGCACTCTAGTGTCAGGGGAGTGGACTGAAGCTTTCTTT. It specifies CASTLVSGEWTEAFF. The chain couples TRBV7-9 to TRBJ1-1; the D gene is possibly TRBD1 (6 bases). Germline V gene data show CDR1 as SEHNR and CDR2 as FQNEAQ (reference sequence). The ends were cut back, 7 bases at V and 5 bases at J, with 20 bases in the middle. There are 15 residues in the CDR3.

The chain has TRBV5-1 and TRBJ2-1, with TRBD1 as a possible D gene (5 bases). Germline V gene lookup returns CDR1 SGHRS and CDR2 YFSETQ. V lost 1 base to trimming and J lost 0 bases, with 8 bases between them. The CDR3 runs to 15 residues. For the CDR3, the DNA is TGCGCCAGCAGCTTGACCGGACACTCCTACAATGAGCAGTTCTTC. Amino acids: CASSLTGHSYNEQFF.

Many counts were recorded for this clonotype. The chain employs TRBV20-1 and TRBJ2-5; 16 bases match TRBD2. With V trimmed by 3 bases and J by 5 bases, 6 bases remained unmatched. Per germline, CDR1 DFQATT and CDR2 SNEGSKA (reference sequence). The CDR3 consists of 16 residues. The CDR3 sequence: CSASGGLAGGRETQYF. Here the CDR3 DNA reads TGCAGTGCTAGTGGGGGACTAGCGGGGGGGAGGGAGACCCAGTACTTC.

This clonotype was seen many times. The V and J genes are TRBV7-2 and TRBJ2-7; D is unclear. Germline CDR1 reads SGHTA; CDR2 reads FQGNSA. This CDR3 comprises 13 residues. V lost 0 bases to trimming and J lost 5 bases, with 8 bases between them. Here the CDR3 reads CASSLARQDEQYF. Written as DNA, the CDR3 is TGTGCCAGCAGCTTAGCGCGGCAGGACGAGCAGTACTTC.

This clonotype has only a few counts. This sequence joins TRBV9 and TRBJ2-6; maybe TRBD2 (7 bases). CDR1 is SGDLS and CDR2 is YYNGEE in the germline V gene. The CDR3 loop spans 18 amino acids. V was cut by 1 base and J by 3 bases, with 17 bases left in between. The CDR3 bases are TGTGCCAGCAGCGTAACGGCAGGGGAGGGTTTTGGGGCCAACGTCCTGACTTTC. As protein: CASSVTAGEGFGANVLTF. Full variable domain (remainder filled in from reference TRBV9 and TRBJ2-6): DSGVTQTPKHLITATGQRVTLRCSPRSGDLSVYWYQQSLDQGLQFLIQYYNGEERAKGNILERFSAQQFPDLHSELNLSSLELGDSALYFCASSVTAGEGFGANVLTFGAGSRLTVL.

This clonotype was seen repeatedly, ten times or more. This rearrangement joins TRBV14 to TRBJ2-1; no clear D gene. V shed 4 bases and J shed 0 bases, with 4 bases lying between them. Germline CDR1 reads SGHDN; CDR2 reads FVKESK. This CDR3 contains 13 residues. The CDR3 nucleotides are TGTGCCAGCAGCCGATTCTCCTACAATGAGCAGTTCTTC. Its protein product is CASSRFSYNEQFF.

As regards this clonotype: This sequence may be a read error, since a much larger clone differs from it by one base. CDR3 DNA sequence: TGCGCCAGCAGGGAGGGACTAGGAGTAGGGACCCAGTACTTC. It yields the protein CASREGLGVGTQYF. The chain combines TRBV10-1 with TRBJ2-5; 8 bases map to TRBD2. The germline V gene has CDR1 WNHNN and CDR2 SYGVQD (reference sequence). The junction had 10 bases not matched to a gene; V was cut back by 6 bases and J by 7 bases. This CDR3 contains 14 residues.

This clonotype was seen at least ten times. The chain recombines TRBV10-1 with TRBJ2-7; D not certain. This CDR3 spans 14 amino acids. Trimming cost V 5 bases and J 2 bases, with 13 bases left between them. The germline V gene has CDR1 WNHNN and CDR2 SYGVQD (reference sequence). CDR3 loop: CASSNKDGAYEQYF. CDR3 DNA: TGCGCCAGCAGTAACAAGGACGGAGCCTACGAGCAGTACTTC.

This clonotype was detected many times. J is TRBJ2-3 and V is TRBV11-3, with 13 bases identical to TRBD2. This CDR3 is 14 amino acids long. CDR1 and CDR2 (germline): SGHNT, YENEEA. Trimming removed 6 bases from V and 5 bases from J; junction bases left unmatched: 2. The CDR3 nucleotides read TGTGCCAGCAGGAGGACTAGCGGGGGAGATACGCAGTATTTT. Its protein is CASRRTSGGDTQYF. Together with reference TRBV11-3 and TRBJ2-3, the CDR3 gives the full variable domain: EAGVVQSPRYKIIEKKQPVAFWCNPISGHNTLYWYLQNLGQGPELLIRYENEEAVDDSQLPKDRFSAERLKGVDSTLKIQPAELGDSAVYLCASRRTSGGDTQYFGPGTRLTVL.

The table lists this clonotype with a few counts. This chain uses TRBV24-1 with TRBJ2-3; a possible D gene is TRBD1 (6 bases). V lost 3 bases and J lost 1, with 16 bases in between. This CDR3 contains 17 residues. Germline CDR1 KGHDR, CDR2 SFDVKD. CDR3 DNA: TGTGCCACCAGTGATCGAAGTAGCAGACAGGGCACAGATACGCAGTATTTT. It specifies CATSDRSSRQGTDTQYF.

This clonotype was observed at least ten times. CDR3 region: CASSLASGNYEQYF. CDR3 bases: TGTGCCAGCAGCTTAGCTTCAGGAAACTACGAGCAGTACTTC. V is TRBV7-2 and J is TRBJ2-7; D gene unclear. Trimming pared 0 bases from V and 3 bases from J, leaving 9 bases between. The CDR3 is made up of 14 amino acids. CDR1 and CDR2 from the germline V gene are SGHTA and FQGNSA.

The genes are TRBV20-1 and TRBJ2-6; D is uncertain. The germline V and J ends were trimmed by 0 bases and 1 base, with 10 bases remaining between them. The CDR3 runs 16 residues. The germline V gene encodes CDR1 DFQATT and CDR2 SNEGSKA (reference sequence). CDR3 sequence (DNA): TGCAGTGCTAGAGATTTTAGGTTATCTGGGGCCAACGTCCTGACTTTC. Translation: CSARDFRLSGANVLTF.

Concerning this clonotype itself: One base away lies a much larger clone, so this may be a sequencing read error. The chain has TRBV5-1 and TRBJ2-5; D tentatively fits TRBD1 or TRBD2 (5 bases each). The CDR3 consists of 15 residues. Germline V gives CDR1 SGHRS, CDR2 YFSETQ. Here the CDR3 reads CASSLGSGRAETRYF. CDR3 bases: TGCGCCAGCAGCTTGGGTTCAGGGAGAGCAGAGACCCGGTACTTC.

This clonotype was recorded a few times. The chain employs TRBV4-1 and TRBJ2-3; a weak D match, TRBD1 (5 bases). Germline V gives CDR1 MGHRA, CDR2 YSYEKL. The CDR3 runs 17 residues. Trimming pared 1 base from V and 6 bases from J, leaving 20 bases between. The CDR3 region is CASSQGFTRMTADTQYF. DNA for the CDR3: TGCGCCAGCAGCCAAGGCTTCACGCGTATGACAGCCGATACGCAGTATTTT.

This clonotype was counted many times. The genes are TRBV27 and TRBJ2-3; tentative D call: TRBD1 (5 bases). This CDR3 spans 16 amino acids. Trimming took off 5 bases at V and 3 bases at J, with 18 bases between the two ends. The V gene's germline CDR1 is MNHEY and CDR2 SMNVEV (reference sequence). The CDR3 loop reads CASSPLWGLVTDTQYF. The CDR3 DNA follows: TGTGCCAGCAGTCCCCTGTGGGGCTTAGTAACAGATACGCAGTATTTT.

The rearrangement links TRBV11-3 to TRBJ2-1, with TRBD2 matching over 8 bases. CDR1 and CDR2 from the germline V gene are SGHNT and YENEEA. V dropped 2 bases and J dropped 9; count of bases not matched to a gene: 3. This CDR3 region has 13 residues. DNA of the CDR3: TGTGCCAGCAGCTTAATAAGCGGGGGTGAGCAGTTCTTC. Protein product: CASSLISGGEQFF.

With respect to this clonotype: This may be a read error, as it is one base from a much larger clone. This rearrangement joins TRBV20-1 to TRBJ2-1, with D possibly TRBD1 on 7 matching bases. This CDR3 has 14 amino acids. CDR1 and CDR2 from the germline V gene are DFQATT and SNEGSKA (reference sequence). CDR3 sequence: CGARDRAGGNEQFF. The CDR3 DNA follows: TGCGGTGCTAGAGATAGGGCAGGGGGGAATGAGCAGTTCTTC.

V gene TRBV25-1 combines with J gene TRBJ1-6; 7 bases align to TRBD1. Germline CDR1 and CDR2: MGHDK and SYGVNS. The CDR3 contains 17 residues. J lost 7 bases, V lost 3 bases, and 12 bases had no gene match. CDR3 region: CASSDLGTARKNSPLHF. CDR3 coding DNA: TGTGCCAGCAGTGACCTAGGGACAGCCAGGAAGAATTCACCCCTCCACTTT.